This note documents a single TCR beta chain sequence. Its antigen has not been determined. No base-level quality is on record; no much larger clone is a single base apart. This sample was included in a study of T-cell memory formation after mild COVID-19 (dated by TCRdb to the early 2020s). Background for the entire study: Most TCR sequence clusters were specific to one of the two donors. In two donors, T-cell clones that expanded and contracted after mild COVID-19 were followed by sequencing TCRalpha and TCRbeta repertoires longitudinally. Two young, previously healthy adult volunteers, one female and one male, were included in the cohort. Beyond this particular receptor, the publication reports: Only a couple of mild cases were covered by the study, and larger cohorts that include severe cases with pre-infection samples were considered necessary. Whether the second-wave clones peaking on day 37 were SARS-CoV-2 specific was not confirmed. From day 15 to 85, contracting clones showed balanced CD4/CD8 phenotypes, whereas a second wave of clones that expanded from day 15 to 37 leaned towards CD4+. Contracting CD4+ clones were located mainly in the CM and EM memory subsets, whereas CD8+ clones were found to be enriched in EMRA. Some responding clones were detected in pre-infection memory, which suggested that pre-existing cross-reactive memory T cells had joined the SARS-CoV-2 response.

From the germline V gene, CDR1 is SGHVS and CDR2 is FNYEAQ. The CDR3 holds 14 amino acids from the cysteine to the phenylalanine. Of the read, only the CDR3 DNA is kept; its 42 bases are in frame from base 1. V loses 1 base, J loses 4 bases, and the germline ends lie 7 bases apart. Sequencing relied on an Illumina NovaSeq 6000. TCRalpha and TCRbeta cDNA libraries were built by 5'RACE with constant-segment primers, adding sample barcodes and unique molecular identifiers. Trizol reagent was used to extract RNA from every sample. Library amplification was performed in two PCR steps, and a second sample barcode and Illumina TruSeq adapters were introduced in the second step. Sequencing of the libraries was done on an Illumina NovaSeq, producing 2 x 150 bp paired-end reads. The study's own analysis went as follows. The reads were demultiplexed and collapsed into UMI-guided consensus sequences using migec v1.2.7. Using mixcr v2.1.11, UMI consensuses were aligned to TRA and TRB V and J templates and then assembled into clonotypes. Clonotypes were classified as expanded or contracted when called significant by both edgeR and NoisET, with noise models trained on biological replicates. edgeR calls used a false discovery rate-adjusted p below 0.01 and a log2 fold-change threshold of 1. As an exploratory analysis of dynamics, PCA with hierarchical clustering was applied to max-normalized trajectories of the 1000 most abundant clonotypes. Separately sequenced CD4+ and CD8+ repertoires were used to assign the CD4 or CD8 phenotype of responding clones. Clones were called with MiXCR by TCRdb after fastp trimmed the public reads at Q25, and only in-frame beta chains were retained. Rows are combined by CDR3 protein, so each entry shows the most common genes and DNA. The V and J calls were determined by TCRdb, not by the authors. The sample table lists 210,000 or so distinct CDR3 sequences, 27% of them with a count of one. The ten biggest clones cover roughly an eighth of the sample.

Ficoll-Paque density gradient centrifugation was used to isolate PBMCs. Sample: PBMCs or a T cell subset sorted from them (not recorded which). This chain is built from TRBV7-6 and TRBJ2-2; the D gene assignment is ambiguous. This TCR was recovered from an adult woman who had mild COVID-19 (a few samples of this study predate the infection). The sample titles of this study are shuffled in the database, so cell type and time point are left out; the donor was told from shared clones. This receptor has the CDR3 CASSLGGFTGELFF. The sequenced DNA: TGTGCCAGCAGCTTAGGAGGTTTCACCGGGGAGCTGTTTTTT.